One and the same sample provided the 17 T cell receptor beta chains below, sequenced in a study of shared clonotypes between healthy human individuals. Sequenced by immunoSEQ multiplex PCR; TCRdb stores in-frame clones only, minus some. The sample lists about half a million clones; 79% were seen once. The sequenced material came from PBMCs. These receptors were taken from a woman between 40 and 55 years old in good health. Some clones in this sample may be carry-over from other donors' samples.

This clone was counted at least ten times. V is TRBV25-1 and J is TRBJ2-7; 8 nucleotides align to TRBD2. With 4 bases clipped from V and 5 bases from J, the junction kept 1 base outside the gene matches. CDR3 size: 12 residues. Germline values: CDR1 MGHDK, CDR2 SYGVNS. CDR3 nucleotides: TGTGCCAGCAGTGCCGGGGGGGACGAGCAGTACTTC. Its translation is CASSAGGDEQYF.

This sequence joins TRBV25-1 and TRBJ2-1; the match to TRBD2 covers 8 bases. The V and J ends lost 8 bases and 4 bases, in that order; junction bases with no gene match: 10. This CDR3 spans 15 amino acids. From germline, CDR1 is MGHDK and CDR2 SYGVNS. The CDR3 reads CASSEPGLEYNEQFF. CDR3 nucleotide sequence: TGTGCCAGCTCGGAACCGGGACTAGAATACAATGAGCAGTTCTTC.

V gene TRBV2 combines with J gene TRBJ1-4; the D gene is possibly TRBD1 (5 bases). Germline assignment: CDR1 SNHLY and CDR2 FYNNEI. The CDR3 is made up of 14 amino acids. Trimming stripped 3 bases from V and 5 bases from J, with 10 bases between. The CDR3 DNA reads TGTGCCAGCAGTGATTCAGGGTGGAATGAAAAACTGTTTTTT. Translating it yields CASSDSGWNEKLFF.

The rearrangement links TRBV18 to TRBJ2-7; 7 bases fit TRBD1. There are 15 residues in the CDR3. CDR1 is KGHSH and CDR2 is LQKENI in the germline V gene. The J segment lost 8 bases and the V segment lost 0 bases, leaving 10 bases of the junction unmatched. The CDR3 sequence is CASSPPGGTGEKQYF. CDR3 in DNA: TGTGCCAGCTCACCACCAGGGGGAACAGGGGAGAAGCAGTACTTC.

The rearrangement joins TRBV29-1 to TRBJ1-1, with 10 bases aligning to TRBD1. V shed 7 bases and J 5 bases; nucleotides not matched to a gene: 7. This CDR3 has 13 amino acids. Germline CDR1 and CDR2: SQVTM and ANQGSEA. CDR3 nucleotide sequence: TGCAGCGCCCTGACAGGGGGCCTGACTGAAGCTTTCTTT. It translates to CSALTGGLTEAFF.

The rearrangement links TRBV5-1 to TRBJ2-3, with TRBD1 matching 9 bases. The germline V gene has CDR1 SGHRS and CDR2 YFSETQ. V trimming: 0 bases; J trimming: 4 bases; junction bases outside the gene matches: 3. The CDR3 spans 15 residues. CDR3 in amino acids: CASSLEDRGSDTQYF. The CDR3 DNA sequence: TGCGCCAGCAGCTTGGAGGACAGGGGTTCAGATACGCAGTATTTT.

J is TRBJ2-5 and V is TRBV28; 7 bases match TRBD1. CDR3 size: 16 residues. Losses at the gene ends were 2 bases for V and 2 bases for J; bases not matched to a gene: 8. Germline lookup yields CDR1 MDHEN and CDR2 SYDVKM. Here the CDR3 DNA reads TGTGCCAGCAGTTTACCCGCCCTACAGGGGCAAGAGACCCAGTACTTC. Its protein is CASSLPALQGQETQYF.

The chain joins TRBV2 to TRBJ1-6, with D possibly TRBD1 on 5 matching bases. The germline gives CDR1 SNHLY, CDR2 FYNNEI. V gave up 6 bases and J gave up 6 bases, with 15 bases separating them. The CDR3 runs to 15 residues. DNA of the CDR3: TGTGCCAGCAGCCCGCTTGGGACGGGTAATTCACCCCTCCACTTT. This translates into CASSPLGTGNSPLHF. Combining the CDR3 with reference TRBV2 and TRBJ1-6 gives the whole variable domain EPEVTQTPSHQVTQMGQEVILRCVPISNHLYFYWYRQILGQKVEFLVSFYNNEISEKSEIFDDQFSVERPDGSNFTLKIRSTKLEDSAMYFCASSPLGTGNSPLHFGNGTRLTVT.

The chain links TRBV11-2 to TRBJ2-1; no firm D call. CDR1 is SGHAT, CDR2 FQNNGV, per germline. V gave up 4 bases and J gave up 7 bases, with 14 bases separating them. The CDR3 sequence is 14 residues long. CDR3 nucleotide sequence: TGTGCCAGCAGCTCCCTAATCAATGTTAATGAGCAGTTCTTC. It specifies CASSSLINVNEQFF.

The chain is built from TRBV12-2 and TRBJ2-7; the table's D call TRBD2 went unverified against the DNA. TRBV12-2 is recorded as a pseudogene. The CDR3 has 15 amino acids. The CDR3 spells CASRLRRENPYEQYF. CDR3 in DNA: TGTGCAAGTCGCTTAAGGCGGGAAAACCCCTACGAGCAGTACTTC.

The chain joins TRBV21-1 to TRBJ2-2; the table's D call of TRBD2 was not tested on the DNA. TRBV21-1 corresponds to a pseudogene. The CDR3 totals 16 residues. In DNA form, the CDR3 reads TGTGCCAGCAGCCCCGGGACTAGCGGGAACACCGGGGAGCTGTTTTTT. Translated: CASSPGTSGNTGELFF.

The chain uses TRBV6-1 and TRBJ2-1, with D perhaps TRBD2 (5 bases). Trimming stripped 2 bases from V and 4 bases from J, with 9 bases between. CDR1 MNHNS and CDR2 SASEGT come from the germline V gene. The CDR3 is 14 amino acids. The CDR3 bases are TGTGCCAGCAGTGAAAGTGGCGGGTACAATGAGCAGTTCTTC. Translation: CASSESGGYNEQFF.

The J gene is TRBJ1-1, the V gene TRBV7-2, with 9 bases identical to TRBD1. Germline CDR1 and CDR2: SGHTA and FQGNSA. The CDR3 spans 16 residues. The V segment lost 5 bases and the J segment 0 bases; nucleotides outside the gene matches: 7. CDR3 DNA: TGTGCCAGCAGCCCCGGGACAGGGAGTATGAACACTGAAGCTTTCTTT. It yields the protein CASSPGTGSMNTEAFF.

The chain employs TRBV7-2 and TRBJ2-1; D unresolved. This CDR3 region has 14 residues. The germline V gene encodes CDR1 SGHTA and CDR2 FQGNSA. V was cut by 1 base and J by 9 bases, with 13 bases left in between. CDR3 amino acids: CASSLDWAEGEQFF. Here the CDR3 DNA reads TGTGCCAGCAGCTTAGATTGGGCCGAAGGTGAGCAGTTCTTC.

This clone appeared a few times. The chain recombines TRBV10-2 with TRBJ2-5; 9 nucleotides agree with TRBD2. Matching the DNA end better, TRBJ2-7 makes the J call doubtful. The germline V gene has CDR1 WSHSY and CDR2 SAAADI. CDR3 length: 13 amino acids. The CDR3 reads CASRAGGPFEQYF. CDR3 DNA sequence: TGCGCCAGCCGGGCGGGAGGGCCTTTCGAGCAGTACTTC.

V gene TRBV6-1 combines with J gene TRBJ1-1; 7 positions match TRBD1. This CDR3 comprises 14 residues. Trimming at V came to 7 bases and at J to 4 bases, leaving 9 bases not matched to a gene. The germline gives CDR1 MNHNS, CDR2 SASEGT. CDR3 sequence: CASKTYRGTTEAFF. In nucleotides, the CDR3 is TGTGCCAGCAAGACCTACAGGGGTACCACTGAAGCTTTCTTT.

V usage is TRBV4-2 and J usage is TRBJ2-2; maybe TRBD1 (5 bases). CDR1 and CDR2 from the germline V gene are LGHNA and YNFKEQ. Trimming removed 3 bases at V and 5 bases at J, with 10 bases between. The CDR3 covers 14 residues. The CDR3, as DNA: TGTGCCAGCAGCCAGGTGGGGCTAACCGGGGAGCTGTTTTTT. It codes for CASSQVGLTGELFF.